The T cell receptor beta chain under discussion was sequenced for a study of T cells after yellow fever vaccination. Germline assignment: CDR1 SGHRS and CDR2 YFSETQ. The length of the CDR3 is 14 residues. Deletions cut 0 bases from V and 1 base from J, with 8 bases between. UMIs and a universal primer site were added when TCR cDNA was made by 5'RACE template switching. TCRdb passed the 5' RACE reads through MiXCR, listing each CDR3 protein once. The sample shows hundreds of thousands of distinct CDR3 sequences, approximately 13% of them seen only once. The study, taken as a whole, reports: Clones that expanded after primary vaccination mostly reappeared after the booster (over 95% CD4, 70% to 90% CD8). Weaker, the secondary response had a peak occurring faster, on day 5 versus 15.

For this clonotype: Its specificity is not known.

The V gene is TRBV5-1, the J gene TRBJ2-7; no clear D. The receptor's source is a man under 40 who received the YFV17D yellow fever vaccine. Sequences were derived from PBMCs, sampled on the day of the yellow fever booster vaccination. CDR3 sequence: CASSLDKVSYEQYF. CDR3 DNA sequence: TGCGCCAGCAGCTTGGACAAAGTGTCCTACGAGCAGTACTTC.